The present entry profiles one T cell receptor beta chain with its context. Its antigen is as yet unknown. Germline V gives CDR1 LGHNA, CDR2 YNFKEQ. The CDR3 consists of 15 residues. V was cut by 2 bases and J by 6 bases, with 14 bases left in between. The sample belongs to a study of molecular identifiers for immune sequencing clone quantification. General observations from the study: Clones with over 20 RNA copies captured over 98% of effector molecules but under 1% of naive ones.

In preparing bulk TCR libraries, previously described methods and listed TCR primers were used. TCRdb reprocessed the PCR reads with MiXCR, giving one entry per CDR3 protein. The sample shows about 640,000 distinct CDR3 sequences, approximately 20% of them seen only once. A CD8+CD4-CCR7+CD45RA+ gate was used to sort naive CD8 T cells. The chain carries TRBV4-2 and TRBJ2-1; tentatively, D is TRBD1 or TRBD2 (5 bases each). The sequenced sample was naive CD8+ T cells from blood, with Jurkat cell RNA spiked in. Subset: FACS-sorted CD8+CD4-CCR7+CD45RA+ naive T cells. The sequence was collected from a human donor in good health. Some libraries in this study had Jurkat cell RNA spiked in. CDR3 nucleotide sequence: TGTGCCAGCAGCCAACCCACCCTAGGGACCAATGAGCAGTTCTTC. Translation: CASSQPTLGTNEQFF.